This T cell receptor beta chain derives from a study of blood T cells in healthy people across ages. Broader study findings: Age brought a roughly linear fall in TCR beta diversity measured per million T cells. A strong correlation was found between TCR beta diversity and the percentage of naive T cells. Unsorted PBMCs blocked a conclusive comparison of naive and antigen-experienced cells.

Each donor was a healthy Caucasian individual from Russia, aged about 6 to 95. The germline V gene encodes CDR1 DFQATT and CDR2 SNEGSKA (reference sequence). V gave up 6 bases and J gave up 5 bases, with 17 bases separating them. The CDR3 loop spans 14 amino acids. Primed by a sample-barcoded 5' primer and a J-beta primer mix, a second PCR proceeded for about 6 to 12 cycles. Via MiXCR, TCRdb re-called the 5' RACE reads, giving one row per CDR3 protein. This table holds 600,000 or so distinct CDR3 sequences, 25% to 35% found once. This clonotype was seen more than once but under ten times. Antigen unknown.

V is TRBV20-1 and J is TRBJ1-5; D perhaps matches TRBD1 (5 bases). The sample was blood. The clonotype was recovered from a woman aged 80 or over in good health. In DNA form, the CDR3 reads TGCAGTGCCCTCCCGGGACGACGACATCAGCCCCAGCATTTT. Its translation: CSALPGRRHQPQHF.